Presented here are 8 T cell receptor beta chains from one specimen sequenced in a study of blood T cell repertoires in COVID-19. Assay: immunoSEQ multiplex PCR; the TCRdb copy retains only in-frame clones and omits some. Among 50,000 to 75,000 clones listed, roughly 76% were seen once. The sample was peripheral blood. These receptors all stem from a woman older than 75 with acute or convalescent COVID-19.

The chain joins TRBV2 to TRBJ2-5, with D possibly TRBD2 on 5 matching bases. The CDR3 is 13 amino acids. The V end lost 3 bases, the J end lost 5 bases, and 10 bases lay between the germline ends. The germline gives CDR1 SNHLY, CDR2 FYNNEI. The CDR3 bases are TGTGCCAGCAGTGAGGGAGTTTGGGAGACCCAGTACTTC. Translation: CASSEGVWETQYF.

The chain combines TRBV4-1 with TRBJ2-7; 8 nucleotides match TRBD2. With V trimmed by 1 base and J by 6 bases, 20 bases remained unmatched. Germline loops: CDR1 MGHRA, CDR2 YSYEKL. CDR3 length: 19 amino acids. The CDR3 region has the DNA TGCGCCAGCAGCCAAGGCTTTGCAATCGGGAGCGGGAGTAGCAGCGAGCAGTACTTC. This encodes CASSQGFAIGSGSSSEQYF.

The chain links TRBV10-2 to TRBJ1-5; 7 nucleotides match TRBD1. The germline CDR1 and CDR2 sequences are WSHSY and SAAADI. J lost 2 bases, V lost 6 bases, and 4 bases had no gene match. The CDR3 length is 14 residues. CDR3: CASRLGQGNQPQHF. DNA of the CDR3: TGCGCCAGCAGGCTTGGACAGGGCAATCAGCCCCAGCATTTT.

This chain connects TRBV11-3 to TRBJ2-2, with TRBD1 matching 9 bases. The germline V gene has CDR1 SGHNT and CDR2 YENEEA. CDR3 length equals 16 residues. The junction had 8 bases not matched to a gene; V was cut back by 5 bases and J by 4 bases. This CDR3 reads CASSPNRGPATGELFF. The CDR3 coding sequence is TGTGCCAGCAGCCCTAACAGGGGGCCGGCCACCGGGGAGCTGTTTTTT. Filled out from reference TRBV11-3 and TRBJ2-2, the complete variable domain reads EAGVVQSPRYKIIEKKQPVAFWCNPISGHNTLYWYLQNLGQGPELLIRYENEEAVDDSQLPKDRFSAERLKGVDSTLKIQPAELGDSAVYLCASSPNRGPATGELFFGEGSRLTVL.

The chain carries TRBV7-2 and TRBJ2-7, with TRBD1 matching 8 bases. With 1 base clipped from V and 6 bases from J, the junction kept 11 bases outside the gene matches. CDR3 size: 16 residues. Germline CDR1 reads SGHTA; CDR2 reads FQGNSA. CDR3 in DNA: TGTGCCAGCAGCTTAGGATCAGGGGGCGTTCGGTTCGAGCAGTACTTC. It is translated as CASSLGSGGVRFEQYF.

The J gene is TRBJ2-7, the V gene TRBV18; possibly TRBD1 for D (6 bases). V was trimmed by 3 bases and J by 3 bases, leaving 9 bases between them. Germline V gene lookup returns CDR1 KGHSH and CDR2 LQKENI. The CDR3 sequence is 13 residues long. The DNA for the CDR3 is TGTGCCAGCTCACCCCAGGGGAACTACGAGCAGTACTTC. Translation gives CASSPQGNYEQYF.

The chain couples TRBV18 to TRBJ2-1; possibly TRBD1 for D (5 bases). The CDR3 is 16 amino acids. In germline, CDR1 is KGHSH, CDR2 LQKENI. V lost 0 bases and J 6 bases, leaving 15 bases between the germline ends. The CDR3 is CASSPPVRAYINEQFF. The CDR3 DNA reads TGTGCCAGCTCACCACCGGTCAGGGCCTACATCAATGAGCAGTTCTTC.

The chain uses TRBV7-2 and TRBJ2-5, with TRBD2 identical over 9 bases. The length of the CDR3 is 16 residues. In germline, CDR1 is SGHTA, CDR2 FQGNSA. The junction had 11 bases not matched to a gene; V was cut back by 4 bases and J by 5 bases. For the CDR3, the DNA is TGTGCCAGCAGCTCCCGAGTGCGGGAGGGCGGGGAGACCCAGTACTTC. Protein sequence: CASSSRVREGGETQYF.